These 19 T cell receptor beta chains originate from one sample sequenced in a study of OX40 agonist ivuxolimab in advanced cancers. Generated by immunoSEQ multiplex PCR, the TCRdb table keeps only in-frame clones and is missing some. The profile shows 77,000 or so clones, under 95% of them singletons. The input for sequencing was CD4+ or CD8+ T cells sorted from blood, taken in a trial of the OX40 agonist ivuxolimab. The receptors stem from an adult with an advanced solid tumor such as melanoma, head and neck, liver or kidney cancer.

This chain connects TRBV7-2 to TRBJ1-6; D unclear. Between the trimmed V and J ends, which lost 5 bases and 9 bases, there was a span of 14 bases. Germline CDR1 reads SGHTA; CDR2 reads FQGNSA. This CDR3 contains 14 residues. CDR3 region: CASSPGAVGSPLHF. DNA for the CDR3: TGTGCCAGCAGCCCCGGCGCAGTTGGTTCACCCCTCCACTTT.

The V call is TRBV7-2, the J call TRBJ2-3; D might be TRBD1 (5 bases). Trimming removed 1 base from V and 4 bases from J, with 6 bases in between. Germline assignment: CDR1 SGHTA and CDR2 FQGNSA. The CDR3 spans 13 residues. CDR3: CASSLEGADTQYF. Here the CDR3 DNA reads TGTGCCAGCAGCTTAGAAGGGGCAGATACGCAGTATTTT.

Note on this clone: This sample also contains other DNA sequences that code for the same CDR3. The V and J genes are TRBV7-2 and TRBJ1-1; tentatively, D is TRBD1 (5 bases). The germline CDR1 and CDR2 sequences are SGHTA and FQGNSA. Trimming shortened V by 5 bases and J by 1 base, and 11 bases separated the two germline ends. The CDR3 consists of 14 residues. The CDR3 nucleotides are TGTGCCAGCAGCCCTGGGGCGGCGAACACTGAAGCTTTCTTT. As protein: CASSPGAANTEAFF.

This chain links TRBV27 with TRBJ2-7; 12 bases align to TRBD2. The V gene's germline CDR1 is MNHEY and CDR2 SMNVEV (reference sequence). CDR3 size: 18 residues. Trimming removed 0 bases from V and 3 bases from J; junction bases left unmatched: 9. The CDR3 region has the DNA TGTGCCAGCAGTTTATCCGGCCTAGCGGGAGGGTTCCACTACGAGCAGTACTTC. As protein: CASSLSGLAGGFHYEQYF.

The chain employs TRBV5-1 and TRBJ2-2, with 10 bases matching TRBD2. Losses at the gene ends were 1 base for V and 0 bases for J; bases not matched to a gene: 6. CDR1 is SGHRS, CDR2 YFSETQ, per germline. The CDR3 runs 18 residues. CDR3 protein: CASSLIPSGGPNTGELFF. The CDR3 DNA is TGCGCCAGCAGCTTGATTCCTAGCGGGGGCCCGAACACCGGGGAGCTGTTTTTT.

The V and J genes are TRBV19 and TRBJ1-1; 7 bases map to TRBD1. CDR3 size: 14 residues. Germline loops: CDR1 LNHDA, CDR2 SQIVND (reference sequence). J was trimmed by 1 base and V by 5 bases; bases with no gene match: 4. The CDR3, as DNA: TGTGCCAGTAGTCTTAAGGGGGCGAACACTGAAGCTTTCTTT. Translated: CASSLKGANTEAFF.

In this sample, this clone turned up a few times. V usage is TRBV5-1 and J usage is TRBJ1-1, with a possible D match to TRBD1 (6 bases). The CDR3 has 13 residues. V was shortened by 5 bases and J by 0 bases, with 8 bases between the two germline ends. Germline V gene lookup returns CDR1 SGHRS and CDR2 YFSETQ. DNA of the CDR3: TGCGCCAGCAGGGACAGTATGAACACTGAAGCTTTCTTT. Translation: CASRDSMNTEAFF.

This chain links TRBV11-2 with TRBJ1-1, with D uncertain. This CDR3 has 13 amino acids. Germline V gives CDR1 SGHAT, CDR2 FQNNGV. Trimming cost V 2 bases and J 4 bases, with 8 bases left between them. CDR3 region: CASSLLGGTEAFF. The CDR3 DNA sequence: TGTGCCAGCAGCTTACTAGGAGGCACTGAAGCTTTCTTT.

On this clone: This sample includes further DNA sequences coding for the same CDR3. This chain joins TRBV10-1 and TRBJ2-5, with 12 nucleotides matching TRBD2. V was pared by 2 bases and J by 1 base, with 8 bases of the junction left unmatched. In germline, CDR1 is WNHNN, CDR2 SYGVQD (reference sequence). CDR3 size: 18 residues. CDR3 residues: CASSETPGLAGPQETQYF. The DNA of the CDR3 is TGCGCCAGCAGTGAGACGCCGGGACTAGCGGGTCCCCAAGAGACCCAGTACTTC.

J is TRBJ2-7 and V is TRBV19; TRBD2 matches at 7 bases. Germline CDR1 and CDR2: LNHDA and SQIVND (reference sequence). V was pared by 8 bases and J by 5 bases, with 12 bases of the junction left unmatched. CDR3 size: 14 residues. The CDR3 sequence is CASGRGSGYDEQYF. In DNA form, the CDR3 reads TGTGCCAGTGGTCGAGGTAGCGGGTATGACGAGCAGTACTTC.

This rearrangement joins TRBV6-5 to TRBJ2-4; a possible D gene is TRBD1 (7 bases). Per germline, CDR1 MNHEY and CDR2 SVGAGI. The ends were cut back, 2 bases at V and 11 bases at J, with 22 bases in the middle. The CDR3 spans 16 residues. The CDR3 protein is CASSYSSGGPLYFQYF. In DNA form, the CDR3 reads TGTGCCAGCAGTTACAGTTCAGGGGGGCCCCTGTATTTTCAGTACTTC.

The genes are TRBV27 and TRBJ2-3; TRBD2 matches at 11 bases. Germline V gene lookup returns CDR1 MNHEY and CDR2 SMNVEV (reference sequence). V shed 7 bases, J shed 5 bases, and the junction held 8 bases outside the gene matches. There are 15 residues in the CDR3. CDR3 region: CASNPSGRTGDTQYF. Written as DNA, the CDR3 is TGTGCCAGCAATCCTAGCGGGAGGACTGGAGATACGCAGTATTTT.

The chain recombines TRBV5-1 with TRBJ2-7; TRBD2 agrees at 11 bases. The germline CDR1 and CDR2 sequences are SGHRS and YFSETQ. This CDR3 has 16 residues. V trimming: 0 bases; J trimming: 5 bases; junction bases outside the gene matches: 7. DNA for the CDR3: TGCGCCAGCAGCTTGGGACTGACTAGCGGGATGGACGAGCAGTACTTC. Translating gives CASSLGLTSGMDEQYF.

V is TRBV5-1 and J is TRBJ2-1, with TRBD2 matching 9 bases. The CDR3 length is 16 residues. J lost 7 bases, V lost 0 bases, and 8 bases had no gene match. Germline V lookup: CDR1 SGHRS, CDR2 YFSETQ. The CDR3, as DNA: TGCGCCAGCAGCTTGGAGTCGGCGGGAGGGGGTAATGAGCAGTTCTTC. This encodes CASSLESAGGGNEQFF.

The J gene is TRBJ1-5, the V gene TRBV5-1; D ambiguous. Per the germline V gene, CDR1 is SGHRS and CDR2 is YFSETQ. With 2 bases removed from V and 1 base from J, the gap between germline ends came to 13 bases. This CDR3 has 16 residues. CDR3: CASSFYEPASNQPQHF. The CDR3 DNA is TGCGCCAGCAGCTTTTACGAGCCCGCAAGCAATCAGCCCCAGCATTTT.

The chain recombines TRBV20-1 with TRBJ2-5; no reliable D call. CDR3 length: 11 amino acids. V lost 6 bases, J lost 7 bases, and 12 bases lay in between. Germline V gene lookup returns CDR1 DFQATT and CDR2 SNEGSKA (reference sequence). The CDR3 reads CSAESVWTQYF. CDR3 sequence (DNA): TGCAGTGCCGAGTCCGTGTGGACCCAGTACTTC.

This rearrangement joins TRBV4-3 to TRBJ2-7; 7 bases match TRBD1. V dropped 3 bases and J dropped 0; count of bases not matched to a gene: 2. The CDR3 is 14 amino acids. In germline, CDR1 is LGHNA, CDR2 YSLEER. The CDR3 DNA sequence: TGCGCCAGCAGCCAGGGACAGTCCTCCTACGAGCAGTACTTC. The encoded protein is CASSQGQSSYEQYF.

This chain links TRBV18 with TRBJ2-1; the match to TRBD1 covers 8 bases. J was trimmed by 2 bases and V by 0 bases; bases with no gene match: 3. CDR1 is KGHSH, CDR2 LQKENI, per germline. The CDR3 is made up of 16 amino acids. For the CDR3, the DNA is TGTGCCAGCTCACCACCGGGGACAGGTACCTACAATGAGCAGTTCTTC. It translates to CASSPPGTGTYNEQFF.

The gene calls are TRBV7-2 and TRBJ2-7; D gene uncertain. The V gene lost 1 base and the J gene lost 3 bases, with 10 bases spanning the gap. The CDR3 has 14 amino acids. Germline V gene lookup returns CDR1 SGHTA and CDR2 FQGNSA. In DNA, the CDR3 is TGTGCCAGCAGCTTAGGTGTGACGTACTACGAGCAGTACTTC. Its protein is CASSLGVTYYEQYF.